This T cell receptor delta chain was documented in a study of gamma-delta T cells after stem cell transplantation. This clone was detected only a few times. The CDR3 is 18 residues long. Germline values: CDR1 GEAIGNYY, CDR2 EKD. Trimming took 3 bases from V and 1 from J; bases not matched to a gene: 11. TCRdb reanalyzed the RT-PCR reads using CATT. The sample lists 650 to 950 delta-chain clones; about 20% were seen once. Sequenced input: gamma-delta T cells. This TCR derives from a human donor. It is not recorded whose cells these are; they may come from a transplant donor. The V and J genes are TRDV2 and TRDJ1, with TRDD3 matching over 12 bases. CDR3 amino acids: CACDRLVLGDTLTDKLIF. As DNA, the CDR3 is TGTGCCTGTGACCGTTTGGTACTGGGGGATACCCTCACCGATAAACTCATCTTT.